This T cell receptor (beta chain) derives from a study of blood T cell repertoires in COVID-19. On the study more broadly: The study drew acute and convalescent COVID-19 samples from the United States, Italy and Spain. Sample material is recorded as cDNA or gDNA derived from T cells, B-cell-depleted T cells, or PBMCs.

The germline CDR1 and CDR2 sequences are MNHNY and SVGAGI (reference sequence). The germline V and J ends were trimmed by 0 bases and 4 bases, with 11 bases remaining between them. The CDR3 consists of 15 residues. This clone was seen a handful of times. As handled by the study authors: Reference gene primer amplification gave nucleated cell count estimates. Using immunoSEQ multiplex PCR, the repertoire was profiled, and TCRdb retains in-frame clones only, with some absent. V and J calls and clone size are given by that table; D and trimming were obtained from the DNA. The repertoire has some 9,800 clones, about 80% of them found once; the top ten carry 35% to 40%.

Source material: peripheral blood. The chain uses TRBV6-6 and TRBJ2-3; TRBD1 might be the D (5 bases). This receptor was identified in a human donor in a cohort sampled during active COVID-19. The CDR3 DNA reads TGTGCCAGCAGTTACTCTCAGGGAAGCGCAGATACGCAGTATTTT. The encoded protein is CASSYSQGSADTQYF.